The 27 T cell receptor beta chains below were found in one sample sequenced in a study of blood T cells in healthy people across ages. Combining a sample-barcoded 5' primer with a J-beta primer mix, a second PCR ran for roughly 6 to 12 cycles. One entry per CDR3 protein results from TCRdb running MiXCR on the 5' RACE reads. The sample holds 1.5 million to 2 million distinct CDR3 sequences, roughly 30% seen once. The material sequenced was blood. All receptors derive from a woman under 40 in good health.

The chain carries TRBV9 and TRBJ2-3; no reliable D call. The CDR3 consists of 16 residues. Germline CDR1 reads SGDLS; CDR2 reads YYNGEE. Trimming removed 4 bases from V and 0 bases from J, with 15 bases in between. The CDR3 is CASSRLGKPSTDTQYF. The CDR3 coding sequence is TGTGCCAGCAGCCGCCTTGGTAAGCCTAGCACAGATACGCAGTATTTT.

This clonotype was observed a few times. The J gene is TRBJ2-7, the V gene TRBV13, with D possibly TRBD2 on 5 matching bases. V gave up 5 bases and J gave up 6 bases, with 11 bases separating them. The CDR3 contains 12 residues. Germline-derived CDR1 and CDR2 are PRHDT and FYEKMQ (reference sequence). CDR3 amino acids: CASSLPRGEQYF. CDR3 bases: TGTGCCAGCAGCCTCCCCCGGGGCGAGCAGTACTTC.

This clonotype was counted a few times. The V and J genes are TRBV10-2 and TRBJ2-4; D is uncertain. The last part of the DNA fits TRBJ2-7 better; the J call may be wrong. CDR3 size: 13 residues. Germline CDR1 WSHSY, CDR2 SAAADI. CDR3 loop: CASKPGPQVEQYF. The DNA for the CDR3 is TGCGCCAGCAAACCCGGACCGCAGGTCGAGCAGTACTTC.

This clonotype appeared a few times. The chain recombines TRBV7-2 with TRBJ2-1, with a weak D call TRBD1 (6 bases). The CDR3 is made up of 15 amino acids. Germline V lookup: CDR1 SGHTA, CDR2 FQGNSA. Trimming took 4 bases from V and 2 from J, leaving 12 bases between them. The CDR3 loop is CASSSTGPPYNEQFF. In DNA, the CDR3 is TGTGCCAGCAGCTCCACAGGGCCTCCCTACAATGAGCAGTTCTTC.

This clonotype was detected a few times. A much more abundant neighbour one base away suggests this may be a read error. This chain links TRBV20-1 with TRBJ2-7; perhaps TRBD1 as D (5 bases). Germline lookup yields CDR1 DFQATT and CDR2 SNEGSKA (reference sequence). The CDR3 length is 13 residues. Trimming removed 5 bases from V and 7 bases from J, with 18 bases in between. CDR3 in amino acids: CSAPGPTGREQYF. CDR3 nucleotides: TGCAGTGCTCCCGGGCCAACAGGCAGGGAGCAGTACTTC.

This clonotype was counted at least ten times. V usage is TRBV3-1 and J usage is TRBJ2-1, with D perhaps TRBD1 (7 bases). Trimming cost V 6 bases and J 4 bases, with 10 bases left between them. This CDR3 has 13 amino acids. Germline CDR1 is LGHDT and CDR2 is YNNKEL (reference sequence). DNA for the CDR3: TGTGCCAGCAGTCAGGGGGGTTACAATGAGCAGTTCTTC. It codes for CASSQGGYNEQFF.

This chain connects TRBV20-1 to TRBJ2-2, with D possibly being TRBD2 (7 bases). The V and J ends lost 5 bases and 3 bases respectively, with 16 bases between them. CDR3 size: 15 residues. The germline V gene has CDR1 DFQATT and CDR2 SNEGSKA (reference sequence). The CDR3 protein is CSAREGGDHTGELFF. The CDR3 DNA follows: TGCAGTGCTCGCGAAGGGGGGGATCACACCGGGGAGCTGTTTTTT.

This chain joins TRBV11-2 and TRBJ2-3, with D unclear. The germline gives CDR1 SGHAT, CDR2 FQNNGV. CDR3 length equals 12 residues. V lost 4 bases and J lost 4, with 6 bases in between. CDR3 DNA: TGTGCCAGCAGCTACGAGCCAGATACGCAGTATTTT. Its protein product is CASSYEPDTQYF.

The rearrangement joins TRBV5-1 to TRBJ1-2; the match to TRBD1 covers 7 bases. Germline CDR1 and CDR2: SGHRS and YFSETQ. The CDR3 is 15 amino acids. Unmatched junction bases numbered 8, after V lost 0 bases and J lost 6 bases. Here the CDR3 reads CASSLEEGAIDGYTF. The CDR3 nucleotides are TGCGCCAGCAGCTTGGAAGAGGGGGCGATAGATGGCTACACCTTC. Supplemented by reference TRBV5-1 and TRBJ1-2, the full variable domain reads KAGVTQTPRYLIKTRGQQVTLSCSPISGHRSVSWYQQTPGQGLQFLFEYFSETQRNKGNFPGRFSGRQFSNSRSEMNVSTLELGDSALYLCASSLEEGAIDGYTFGSGTRLTVV.

The table lists this clonotype with a few counts. Written as DNA, the CDR3 is TGTGCCAGCAGACTTACAGGGGGTTCCAATCAGCCCCAGCATTTT. Translated, it gives CASRLTGGSNQPQHF. The rearrangement uses TRBV28 and TRBJ1-5, with TRBD1 identical over 8 bases. Germline V gene sequence: CDR1 MDHEN, CDR2 SYDVKM. The junction had 7 bases not matched to a gene; V was cut back by 6 bases and J by 3 bases. This CDR3 region has 15 residues.

This clonotype was counted only a few times. The chain joins TRBV6-1 to TRBJ1-2, with a tentative D call TRBD1 (5 bases). The CDR3 is 14 amino acids. Trimming removed 1 base at V and 5 bases at J, with 11 bases between. CDR1 is MNHNS, CDR2 SASEGT, per germline. The CDR3 loop is CASSEVPGRYGYTF. Written as DNA, the CDR3 is TGTGCCAGCAGTGAAGTACCGGGACGATATGGCTACACCTTC.

This sequence joins TRBV4-2 and TRBJ1-1; D may be TRBD1 (5 bases). V was cut by 1 base and J by 2 bases, with 14 bases left in between. Germline CDR1 and CDR2: LGHNA and YNFKEQ. There are 16 residues in the CDR3. The CDR3: CASSQAGGRGNTEAFF. CDR3 in DNA: TGTGCCAGCAGCCAAGCTGGTGGGAGGGGCAACACTGAAGCTTTCTTT.

Comments on this clonotype: A single base separates this from a much larger clone, so it may be a read error. The chain employs TRBV7-9 and TRBJ2-6; weak D call: TRBD1 (6 bases). This CDR3 is 17 amino acids long. The germline V gene encodes CDR1 SEHNR and CDR2 FQNEAQ (reference sequence). The CDR3 sequence: CVSSDTGQISGANVLTF. CDR3 sequence (DNA): TGTGTCAGCAGCGACACGGGACAAATCTCTGGGGCCAACGTCCTGACTTTC.

This clonotype was recorded at least ten times. The gene calls are TRBV20-1 and TRBJ2-5; 9 bases are shared with TRBD1. V was pared by 2 bases and J by 5 bases, with 6 bases of the junction left unmatched. The CDR3 covers 14 residues. Germline lookup yields CDR1 DFQATT and CDR2 SNEGSKA (reference sequence). The CDR3 DNA sequence: TGCAGTGCTAGACCAGGGACAGGGTGGGAGACCCAGTACTTC. This codes for CSARPGTGWETQYF.

In the case of this clonotype: A junction boundary mismatches the germline segment, possibly from a read error. V usage is TRBV29-1 and J usage is TRBJ2-7; the D gene is possibly TRBD1 (6 bases). In germline, CDR1 is SQVTM, CDR2 ANQGSEA. This CDR3 has 12 residues. The CDR3 spells CSVRQGSYEQYF. CDR3 DNA: TGCAGCGTTCGGCAGGGGTCCTACGAACAGTACTTC.

V gene TRBV7-3 combines with J gene TRBJ1-1; D might be TRBD1 (5 bases). Trimming cost V 8 bases and J 0 bases, with 10 bases left between them. The germline V gene has CDR1 SGHTA and CDR2 FQGTGA. The CDR3 is 13 amino acids. CDR3 sequence: CASAAQVNTEAFF. Here the CDR3 DNA reads TGTGCCAGCGCCGCACAGGTGAACACTGAAGCTTTCTTT. The full variable domain, rest sourced from reference TRBV7-3 and TRBJ1-1, is GAGVSQTPSNKVTEKGKYVELRCDPISGHTALYWYRQSLGQGPEFLIYFQGTGAADDSGLPNDRFFAVRPEGSVSTLKIQRTERGDSAVYLCASAAQVNTEAFFGQGTRLTVV.

This clonotype was observed at least ten times. The gene calls are TRBV5-1 and TRBJ2-1, with 9 bases lining up with TRBD1. Germline assignment: CDR1 SGHRS and CDR2 YFSETQ. Losses at the gene ends were 4 bases for V and 7 bases for J; bases not matched to a gene: 6. The CDR3 consists of 14 residues. The DNA for the CDR3 is TGCGCCAGCAGCCCCCGGGACAGGGTTAATGAGCAGTTCTTC. Amino acids: CASSPRDRVNEQFF.

In this sample, this clonotype turned up once. A much larger clone differs by one base, so this may be a read error. This chain connects TRBV12-3 or TRBV12-4 to TRBJ2-5; D is uncertain. The CDR3 is made up of 13 amino acids. CDR3 nucleotide sequence: TGTGTCAGCAGCTCCGACTTGCAAGAGACCCAGTACTTC. It yields the protein CVSSSDLQETQYF.

A note on this clonotype: Since a much larger clone is just one base distant, this may be a read error. V usage is TRBV6-5 and J usage is TRBJ2-7; D is perhaps TRBD1 (6 bases). Trimming removed 9 bases at V and 7 bases at J, with 19 bases between. From germline, CDR1 is MNHEY and CDR2 SVGAGI. The CDR3 is 13 residues long. CDR3 amino acids: CASGRQGLGEQYV. Written as DNA, the CDR3 is TGTGCCAGTGGACGCCAGGGGCTGGGAGAGCAGTACGTC.

This chain joins TRBV13 and TRBJ2-7; D is possibly TRBD2 (5 bases). Germline V gene sequence: CDR1 PRHDT, CDR2 FYEKMQ (reference sequence). Trimming took 5 bases from V and 3 from J, leaving 14 bases between them. The CDR3 loop spans 14 amino acids. CDR3 loop: CASSDTGKNYEQYF. The CDR3 bases are TGTGCCAGCAGCGACACCGGGAAAAACTACGAGCAGTACTTC.

This clonotype was observed a few times. The rearrangement joins TRBV4-3 to TRBJ2-7; no definite D call. Trimming stripped 5 bases from V and 3 bases from J, with 20 bases between. Germline CDR1 and CDR2: LGHNA and YSLEER. The CDR3 sequence is 16 residues long. The DNA for the CDR3 is TGCGCCAGCAGCTACAACGTGGCGGAAAGCTACTACGAGCAGTACTTC. Protein: CASSYNVAESYYEQYF.

This clonotype came up many times. This chain joins TRBV5-5 and TRBJ2-7, with 8 nucleotides matching TRBD2. With V trimmed by 3 bases and J by 5 bases, 7 bases remained unmatched. CDR1 is SGHKS and CDR2 is YYEKEE in the germline V gene (reference sequence). The CDR3 extends over 14 amino acids. The CDR3 loop reads CASSSIAGFDEQYF. The DNA of the CDR3 is TGTGCCAGCAGCTCAATAGCGGGATTCGACGAGCAGTACTTC.

The rearrangement links TRBV10-3 to TRBJ2-5; 11 nucleotides match TRBD1. The CDR3 spans 16 residues. CDR1 ENHRY and CDR2 SYGVKD come from the germline V gene. With 4 bases clipped from V and 2 bases from J, the junction kept 6 bases outside the gene matches. CDR3 loop: CAISGIRDRGQETQYF. The CDR3 DNA reads TGTGCCATCAGTGGGATCCGGGACAGGGGGCAAGAGACCCAGTACTTC.

The V and J genes are TRBV15 and TRBJ2-3, with no clear D. The CDR3 spans 16 residues. Germline values: CDR1 LNHNV, CDR2 YYDKDF (reference sequence). V lost 2 bases and J lost 0, with 12 bases in between. The CDR3 region has the DNA TGTGCCACCAGCAGACCTCCGCGATCTAGCACAGATACGCAGTATTTT. This codes for CATSRPPRSSTDTQYF.

The chain combines TRBV3-1 with TRBJ2-1; D is uncertain. V was shortened by 1 base and J by 1 base, with 11 bases between the two germline ends. Germline CDR1 reads LGHDT; CDR2 reads YNNKEL (reference sequence). This CDR3 is built from 16 residues. The CDR3 reads CASSQGPARSYNEQFF. As DNA, the CDR3 is TGTGCCAGCAGCCAAGGCCCGGCTCGGTCCTACAATGAGCAGTTCTTC.

About this clonotype itself: The junction differs from germline at one of its ends, possibly a read error. The chain employs TRBV3-1 and TRBJ2-7; the D is unclear. Gene TRBJ2-5 matches the end of the DNA better, so the J call may be wrong. The CDR3 spans 13 residues. Germline CDR1 and CDR2: LGHDT and YNNKEL (reference sequence). The CDR3 sequence is CVSSHINRETQYF. The CDR3 nucleotides are TGTGTCAGCAGCCATATCAATAGGGAGACCCAGTACTTC.

This clonotype was observed a few times. CDR3 loop: CASSLRREGKNTEAFF. Written as DNA, the CDR3 is TGTGCCAGCAGCTTACGCAGGGAGGGGAAAAACACTGAAGCTTTCTTT. The rearrangement links TRBV7-2 to TRBJ1-1; weak D call: TRBD1 (5 bases). V dropped 2 bases and J dropped 2 bases, with 15 bases sitting between them. In germline, CDR1 is SGHTA, CDR2 FQGNSA. This CDR3 is 16 amino acids long.